The clone carrying this T cell receptor (beta chain) was detected ten times or more. Antigen: not known. Overall study findings and caveats: Greatest tumor Treg TCR overlap was with tumor naive CD4+ cells. Tumor memory CD4+ T cell TCR gene usage was found to cluster with blood and lymph node memory CD4+ cells and with lymph node naive CD4+ cells.

Tregs were sorted as CD4+CD25+CD127-/low cells. Constant-region reverse primers amplified full-length variable regions, followed by semi-nested Nested Universal Primer A PCR. TCRdb recomputed calls from the 5' RACE reads with MiXCR, one row per CDR3 protein. Here the sample spans around 44,000 distinct CDR3 sequences, roughly a fifth being singletons. V lost 0 bases to trimming and J lost 11 bases; unmatched junction nucleotides: 14. This CDR3 is built from 18 residues. Germline V lookup: CDR1 MGHRA, CDR2 YSYEKL. V and J are TRBV4-1 and TRBJ2-3, with 13 bases that match TRBD2. This sequence originates from a female donor with breast cancer. The source material was Tregs sorted from blood. Written as DNA, the CDR3 is TGCGCCAGCAGCCAAGATCCGGGACTAGCGGGAAAAGGGCTTGGGCAGTATTTT. It specifies CASSQDPGLAGKGLGQYF.